The rows below give T cell receptor beta chains drawn from one sample of a study of T cell changes during pregnancy in multiple sclerosis. Some clones are missing from TCRdb's copy, which holds only in-frame ones; the method was immunoSEQ multiplex PCR. The repertoire holds around 48,000 clones, with roughly 90% as singletons. Sample: CD8+ T cells from peripheral blood mononuclear cells, taken before pregnancy. The receptor source for this set is a female donor with multiple sclerosis, enrolled in a pregnancy study. CDR3s include the opening cysteine and the closing phenylalanine or tryptophan. A D gene is named only where the DNA matches it firmly. Rows give clone size only sometimes, using once, few, many, or a class for an expanded clone.

NA TRBJ2-1 TRBV5-4 NA CASNLGGPPGYNEQFF TGTGCCAGCAATTTGGGAGGACCCCCGGGCTACAATGAGCAGTTCTTC
NA TRBJ1-5 TRBV5-8 TRBD1 CASSEGQHSNQPQHF TGTGCCAGCAGCGAGGGACAGCATAGCAATCAGCCCCAGCATTTT
NA TRBJ2-7 TRBV7-7 NA CASSNEGEQYF TGTGCTAGCAGCAATGAGGGAGAGCAGTACTTC
NA TRBJ1-1 TRBV29-1 TRBD1 CSVAPGQGATEAFF TGCAGCGTCGCTCCGGGACAGGGGGCCACTGAAGCTTTCTTT
NA TRBJ2-1 TRBV4-3 NA CASSQDGGGANSYNEQFF TGCGCCAGCAGCCAAGATGGAGGGGGCGCGAACTCCTACAATGAGCAGTTCTTC
NA TRBJ2-7 TRBV7-9 TRBD2 CASSRGERIYEQYF TGTGCCAGCAGTCGGGGGGAAAGGATCTACGAGCAGTACTTC
NA TRBJ2-7 TRBV7-9 NA CASSSERDFPTYEQYF TGTGCCAGCAGCTCTGAACGGGACTTCCCAACCTACGAGCAGTACTTC
NA TRBJ1-1 TRBV27 NA CASSSPTGWNTEAFF TGTGCCAGCAGTTCCCCGACAGGATGGAACACTGAAGCTTTCTTT
NA TRBJ1-4 TRBV7-2 TRBD1 CASSLDWRQGGEKLFF TGTGCCAGCAGCTTAGATTGGCGACAGGGGGGTGAAAAACTGTTTTTT
once TRBJ2-7 TRBV19 TRBD1 CASSIGTGGYEQYF TGTGCCAGTAGTATAGGGACAGGGGGCTACGAGCAGTACTTC
NA TRBJ1-6 TRBV7-9 NA CASSQFGVSYNSPLHF TGTGCCAGCAGCCAGTTCGGGGTCTCCTATAATTCACCCCTCCACTTT
NA TRBJ1-5 TRBV5-6 NA CASSLGGAQPQHF TGTGCCAGCAGCTTAGGGGGAGCTCAGCCCCAGCATTTT
NA TRBJ2-2 TRBV7-8 NA CASSLDPRLVAHAGELFF TGTGCCAGCAGCTTGGACCCGAGACTAGTCGCACATGCAGGGGAGCTGTTTTTT
NA TRBJ1-5 TRBV27 NA CASRTGSQPQHF TGTGCCAGCCGAACAGGGAGTCAGCCCCAGCATTTT
NA TRBJ2-7 TRBV5-1 TRBD1 CASSLIGGIYEQYF TGCGCCAGCAGCTTGATAGGGGGCATTTACGAGCAGTACTTC
few TRBJ2-6 TRBV6-5 NA CASSSAVTGANVLTF TGTGCCAGCAGCTCCGCAGTGACTGGGGCCAACGTCCTGACTTTC
NA TRBJ2-3 TRBV5-6 TRBD2 CASSLMLAGGTSTDTQYF TGTGCCAGCAGCTTGATGCTAGCGGGGGGCACTAGCACAGATACGCAGTATTTT